Below are 29 T cell receptor beta chains sequenced from a single sample in a study of cytomegalovirus exposure and HLA in healthy donors (dated by TCRdb to 2017 to 2019). Receptor amplification or capture employed the immunoSEQ multiplex PCR assay. A mixture of 60 forward primers for TCR Vbeta segments and 13 reverse primers for TCR Jbeta segments was used in the multiplex PCR. TCRdb provides this immuneACCESS table in a form limited to in-frame rearrangements. Some clones are lacking; in checked studies, under half of them reflect an unresolved V gene, and why the rest are absent is not known. In all, the sample holds 120,000 or so clones, and 75% to 85% of those were seen once. Together, the top ten hold over 2.5% of the sample. The sequenced material came from PBMCs. The receptor source for this set is a male donor in good health and CMV-seronegative.

This clone was observed a handful of times. The chain links TRBV29-1 to TRBJ1-6, with 8 bases lining up with TRBD1. The CDR3 is made up of 13 amino acids. The junction had 6 bases not matched to a gene; V was cut back by 6 bases and J by 8 bases. Germline CDR1 is SQVTM and CDR2 is ANQGSEA. The CDR3 coding sequence is TGCAGCGTCACGACAGGGGAGGATTCACCCCTCCACTTT. It translates to CSVTTGEDSPLHF. The full variable domain, with the rest looked up from reference TRBV29-1 and TRBJ1-6, is SAVISQKPSRDICQRGTSLTIQCQVDSQVTMMFWYRQQPGQSLTLIATANQGSEATYESGFVIDKFPISRPNLTFSTLTVSNMSPEDSSIYLCSVTTGEDSPLHFGNGTRLTVT.

The chain is built from TRBV6-5 and TRBJ2-3; 8 nucleotides agree with TRBD2. V dropped 5 bases and J dropped 1; count of bases not matched to a gene: 5. Germline values: CDR1 MNHEY, CDR2 SVGAGI. The CDR3 sequence is 15 residues long. The CDR3 loop reads CASSTGTRGTDTQYF. The CDR3 DNA follows: TGTGCCAGCAGTACCGGGACTAGGGGCACAGATACGCAGTATTTT.

The J gene is TRBJ1-1, the V gene TRBV27, with D unclear. This CDR3 has 15 residues. The germline CDR1 and CDR2 sequences are MNHEY and SMNVEV (reference sequence). Trimming removed 4 bases from V and 0 bases from J, with 12 bases in between. CDR3 protein: CASSSGVLMNTEAFF. The DNA of the CDR3 is TGTGCCAGCAGTTCCGGGGTCTTAATGAACACTGAAGCTTTCTTT.

The chain is built from TRBV7-2 and TRBJ2-5; 7 positions match TRBD1. V dropped 5 bases and J dropped 4; count of bases not matched to a gene: 22. Germline values: CDR1 SGHTA, CDR2 FQGNSA. The CDR3 runs to 19 residues. The CDR3 bases are TGTGCCAGCAGCCTTAGGTGGGGGACGGGCCCTTCAGGGGGAGAGACCCAGTACTTC. The encoded protein is CASSLRWGTGPSGGETQYF.

V is TRBV30 and J is TRBJ2-3; 13 bases agree with TRBD2. V dropped 5 bases and J dropped 6; count of bases not matched to a gene: 8. In germline, CDR1 is GTSNPN, CDR2 SVGIG (reference sequence). The CDR3 extends over 15 amino acids. The CDR3 loop is CAWAQLAGGPDTQYF. CDR3 DNA: TGTGCCTGGGCCCAACTAGCGGGGGGGCCGGATACGCAGTATTTT.

The J gene is TRBJ1-2, the V gene TRBV4-3, with D possibly being TRBD1 (5 bases). Germline loops: CDR1 LGHNA, CDR2 YSLEER. The ends were cut back, 0 bases at V and 12 bases at J, with 23 bases in the middle. CDR3 length equals 16 residues. The CDR3 DNA sequence: TGCGCCAGCAGCCAAGATTGGGGCAGCGTGTACTATGGTCACACCTTC. This gives the protein CASSQDWGSVYYGHTF.

This sequence joins TRBV19 and TRBJ2-2; weak D call: TRBD1 (6 bases). Trimming removed 10 bases at V and 6 bases at J, with 21 bases between. CDR1 LNHDA and CDR2 SQIVND come from the germline V gene (reference sequence). The CDR3 loop spans 15 amino acids. CDR3 nucleotides: TGTGCCACAGGCCACCGGGACAAAGGGTCCGGGGAGCTGTTTTTT. This encodes CATGHRDKGSGELFF.

This rearrangement joins TRBV10-3 to TRBJ2-7; D is undetermined. Germline values: CDR1 ENHRY, CDR2 SYGVKD. The CDR3 has 12 residues. Trimming removed 6 bases at V and 0 bases at J, with 6 bases between. The CDR3 DNA reads TGTGCCATCAGGGCGGACTCCTACGAGCAGTACTTC. Translating gives CAIRADSYEQYF.

This rearrangement joins TRBV19 to TRBJ1-2, with D possibly TRBD1 on 6 matching bases. Trimming took 0 bases from V and 8 from J, leaving 22 bases between them. Germline CDR1 LNHDA, CDR2 SQIVND (reference sequence). The CDR3 is 17 residues long. CDR3 bases: TGTGCCAGTAGTATAGAGGGGCGTTCGGGCTCGCAGGGGGGCTACACCTTC. Its translation is CASSIEGRSGSQGGYTF. Complete variable domain (other parts from reference TRBV19 and TRBJ1-2): DGGITQSPKYLFRKEGQNVTLSCEQNLNHDAMYWYRQDPGQGLRLIYYSQIVNDFQKGDIAEGYSVSREKKESFPLTVTSAQKNPTAFYLCASSIEGRSGSQGGYTFGSGTRLTVV.

DNA for the CDR3: TGTGCCTTTGGGCTTGGAAACACCATATATTTT. It specifies CAFGLGNTIYF. The chain uses TRBV30 and TRBJ1-3; D is ambiguous. The length of the CDR3 is 11 residues. V gave up 7 bases and J gave up 3 bases, with 7 bases separating them. Per germline, CDR1 GTSNPN and CDR2 SVGIG (reference sequence).

The chain recombines TRBV5-1 with TRBJ2-2; D remains ambiguous. Germline V CDR1 and CDR2: SGHRS, YFSETQ. The CDR3 loop spans 15 amino acids. With 4 bases removed from V and 4 bases from J, the gap between germline ends came to 14 bases. CDR3 amino acids: CASSVERQSTGELFF. Here the CDR3 DNA reads TGCGCCAGCAGCGTCGAGCGCCAAAGCACCGGGGAGCTGTTTTTT.

CDR3 sequence reads: CASHSGSYNEQFF. CDR3 DNA: TGTGCCAGCCACAGCGGCTCGTACAATGAGCAGTTCTTC. The chain links TRBV6-1 to TRBJ2-1; tentative D call: TRBD2 (5 bases). V was trimmed by 8 bases and J by 4 bases, leaving 12 bases between them. The V gene's germline CDR1 is MNHNS and CDR2 SASEGT. The CDR3 length is 13 residues.

The rearrangement links TRBV30 to TRBJ1-1; D remains unclear. Germline V CDR1 and CDR2: GTSNPN, SVGIG (reference sequence). V was shortened by 3 bases and J by 5 bases, with 4 bases between the two germline ends. The CDR3 contains 10 residues. CDR3 residues: CAWRITEAFF. In DNA, the CDR3 is TGTGCCTGGAGAATAACTGAAGCTTTCTTT.

V gene TRBV5-1 combines with J gene TRBJ2-2, with no clear D. Germline CDR1 and CDR2: SGHRS and YFSETQ. The CDR3 runs 13 residues. V was shortened by 0 bases and J by 3 bases, with 3 bases between the two germline ends. The CDR3: CASSLADTGELFF. The CDR3, as DNA: TGCGCCAGCAGCTTGGCCGACACCGGGGAGCTGTTTTTT. The whole variable domain, remainder taken from reference TRBV5-1 and TRBJ2-2, is KAGVTQTPRYLIKTRGQQVTLSCSPISGHRSVSWYQQTPGQGLQFLFEYFSETQRNKGNFPGRFSGRQFSNSRSEMNVSTLELGDSALYLCASSLADTGELFFGEGSRLTVL.

The chain joins TRBV28 to TRBJ2-3, with a tentative D call TRBD2 (5 bases). Per germline, CDR1 MDHEN and CDR2 SYDVKM. The CDR3 covers 15 residues. The V gene lost 1 base and the J gene lost 6 bases, with 14 bases spanning the gap. This CDR3 is CASSLSRAGKDTQYF. In nucleotides, the CDR3 is TGTGCCAGCAGTTTATCGAGGGCCGGCAAGGATACGCAGTATTTT.

The chain combines TRBV5-6 with TRBJ1-5; D unresolved. Trimming took off 4 bases at V and 2 bases at J, with 13 bases between the two ends. The CDR3 covers 15 residues. In germline, CDR1 is SGHDT, CDR2 YYEEEE. CDR3 sequence: CASSAGISGNQPQHF. CDR3 bases: TGTGCCAGCAGCGCGGGAATCTCCGGCAATCAGCCCCAGCATTTT.

The chain recombines TRBV6-5 with TRBJ2-2; maybe TRBD2 (6 bases). There are 16 residues in the CDR3. The germline V gene encodes CDR1 MNHEY and CDR2 SVGAGI. V was clipped by 2 bases and J by 7 bases, with 17 bases between them. CDR3 DNA sequence: TGTGCCAGCAGTTACACCGGGACTGAGACTTACGGGGAGCTGTTTTTT. As protein: CASSYTGTETYGELFF.

The chain carries TRBV27 and TRBJ1-5; D is ambiguous. Trimming stripped 4 bases from V and 2 bases from J, with 12 bases between. This CDR3 region has 15 residues. The germline gives CDR1 MNHEY, CDR2 SMNVEV (reference sequence). DNA for the CDR3: TGTGCCAGCAGTTCGGGAGTTACAGGCAATCAGCCCCAGCATTTT. It encodes CASSSGVTGNQPQHF.

The chain couples TRBV6-5 to TRBJ2-1, with 15 bases identical to TRBD2. The CDR3 runs to 15 residues. CDR1 and CDR2 (germline): MNHEY, SVGAGI. The V gene end was trimmed by 4 bases and the J gene end by 9 bases; junction bases not matched to a gene: 4. The CDR3 is CASSSRTSGRVEQFF. CDR3 in DNA: TGTGCCAGCAGTTCCAGGACTAGCGGGAGGGTTGAGCAGTTCTTC.

The J gene is TRBJ2-2, the V gene TRBV2, with a tentative D call TRBD1 (6 bases). This CDR3 is 14 amino acids long. CDR1 is SNHLY, CDR2 FYNNEI, per germline. Trimming left V 5 bases short and J 7 bases short, with 14 bases between. The CDR3 DNA is TGTGCCAGCAGTTACCTACAGGGTGGCGGGGAGCTGTTTTTT. This gives the protein CASSYLQGGGELFF. The full variable domain, rest sourced from reference TRBV2 and TRBJ2-2, is EPEVTQTPSHQVTQMGQEVILRCVPISNHLYFYWYRQILGQKVEFLVSFYNNEISEKSEIFDDQFSVERPDGSNFTLKIRSTKLEDSAMYFCASSYLQGGGELFFGEGSRLTVL.

The rearrangement uses TRBV7-8 and TRBJ2-7; a possible D gene is TRBD2 (5 bases). CDR1 and CDR2 (germline): SGHVS, FQNEAQ. The CDR3 runs 14 residues. Deletions cut 5 bases from V and 1 base from J, with 12 bases between. The CDR3 sequence: CASSRSRGSYEQYF. The CDR3 DNA sequence: TGTGCCAGCAGCAGGAGCCGGGGATCCTACGAGCAGTACTTC.

The chain couples TRBV5-4 to TRBJ2-7; the D is unclear. Looked up from germline, CDR1 is SGHNT and CDR2 is YYREEE (reference sequence). V lost 0 bases, J lost 4 bases, and 8 bases lay in between. The CDR3 extends over 13 amino acids. The CDR3 loop is CASSLGAQYEQYF. The CDR3 DNA reads TGTGCCAGCAGCTTGGGGGCGCAATACGAGCAGTACTTC.

The chain links TRBV18 to TRBJ2-5; tentatively, D is TRBD2 (7 bases). The tail of the sequence fits TRBJ2-7 better, so the J call may be wrong. The CDR3 consists of 15 residues. Germline V gene sequence: CDR1 KGHSH, CDR2 LQKENI. CDR3 nucleotides: TGTGCCAGCTCGCCGGCCGGGGGGCTCGACTACGAGCAGTACTTC. Its translation: CASSPAGGLDYEQYF.

CDR3 residues: CASSFTGAAKNIQYF. In DNA, the CDR3 is TGTGCCAGCAGCTTCACAGGTGCGGCCAAAAACATTCAGTACTTC. The gene calls are TRBV5-5 and TRBJ2-4, with D possibly matching TRBD1 (5 bases). Germline values: CDR1 SGHKS, CDR2 YYEKEE (reference sequence). Trimming pared 2 bases from V and 1 base from J, leaving 10 bases between. The CDR3 has 15 residues.

In its sample, this clone was seen once. This sequence joins TRBV30 and TRBJ1-2; possible D gene TRBD1, 5 bases. Deletions cut 5 bases from V and 3 bases from J, with 7 bases between. This CDR3 spans 11 amino acids. The germline gives CDR1 GTSNPN, CDR2 SVGIG (reference sequence). CDR3 loop: CAWSGYYGYTF. In DNA, the CDR3 is TGTGCCTGGTCAGGGTACTATGGCTACACCTTC.

The chain carries TRBV27 and TRBJ2-2; TRBD2 matches at 12 bases. Trimming cost V 2 bases and J 5 bases; bases outside gene matches: 3. The CDR3 is made up of 16 amino acids. Germline V CDR1 and CDR2: MNHEY, SMNVEV (reference sequence). CDR3 nucleotide sequence: TGTGCCAGCAGTTTACTAGCGGGGGGGAGTACCGGGGAGCTGTTTTTT. As protein: CASSLLAGGSTGELFF.

The chain joins TRBV28 to TRBJ2-3; 11 nucleotides match TRBD2. V lost 2 bases and J lost 3; bases outside the gene matches: 1. Germline lookup yields CDR1 MDHEN and CDR2 SYDVKM. The CDR3 has 15 amino acids. The DNA for the CDR3 is TGTGCCAGCAGTTTACTAGCGGGGGGAACAGATACGCAGTATTTT. This gives the protein CASSLLAGGTDTQYF.

The genes are TRBV29-1 and TRBJ2-6; 7 nucleotides align to TRBD1. Germline V gene data show CDR1 as SQVTM and CDR2 as ANQGSEA. Trimming at V came to 6 bases and at J to 0 bases, leaving 2 bases not matched to a gene. This CDR3 comprises 14 residues. Here the CDR3 DNA reads TGCAGCGTAAGACAGGGCTCTGGGGCCAACGTCCTGACTTTC. This gives the protein CSVRQGSGANVLTF. The variable domain in full, with the rest retrieved from reference TRBV29-1 and TRBJ2-6, is SAVISQKPSRDICQRGTSLTIQCQVDSQVTMMFWYRQQPGQSLTLIATANQGSEATYESGFVIDKFPISRPNLTFSTLTVSNMSPEDSSIYLCSVRQGSGANVLTFGAGSRLTVL.

For this clone: A junction boundary mismatches the germline segment, possibly from a read error. The same CDR3 is also encoded by other DNA sequences in this sample. The J gene is TRBJ2-2, the V gene TRBV5-1; 10 bases align to TRBD2. Germline lookup yields CDR1 SGHRS and CDR2 YFSETQ. The CDR3 loop spans 15 amino acids. This CDR3 is CASRPLAGDTGELFF. The CDR3 DNA follows: TGCGCCAGCAGGCCCCTAGCGGGAGACACTGGGGAGCTGTTTTTT.